The clone carrying this T cell receptor beta chain appeared a single time. The data belong to a study of blood T cell repertoires in COVID-19. About the study: Specimens from acute and convalescent COVID-19 originated in the United States, Italy and Spain.

The protocol was immunoSEQ multiplex PCR, while the TCRdb copy is restricted to in-frame clones and leaves out a portion. The data hold more than 300,000 clones, with around 92% observed a single time. CDR1 and CDR2 (germline): MNHEY, SVGAGI. The CDR3 has 15 residues. The germline V and J ends were trimmed by 0 bases and 12 bases, with 17 bases remaining between them. Recovered status in Cohort 3 required two negative PCRs, clearance, or symptom resolution. J is TRBJ1-4 and V is TRBV6-5; a possible D gene is TRBD1 (6 bases). Sequenced input: PBMCs or T cells enriched from blood (not recorded which). The TCR comes from a woman between 25 and 40 years old who had recovered from COVID-19. DNA of the CDR3: TGTGCCAGCAGTTACTCCCCGTCGACAGGAATCGAACTGTTTTTT. Translation: CASSYSPSTGIELFF.